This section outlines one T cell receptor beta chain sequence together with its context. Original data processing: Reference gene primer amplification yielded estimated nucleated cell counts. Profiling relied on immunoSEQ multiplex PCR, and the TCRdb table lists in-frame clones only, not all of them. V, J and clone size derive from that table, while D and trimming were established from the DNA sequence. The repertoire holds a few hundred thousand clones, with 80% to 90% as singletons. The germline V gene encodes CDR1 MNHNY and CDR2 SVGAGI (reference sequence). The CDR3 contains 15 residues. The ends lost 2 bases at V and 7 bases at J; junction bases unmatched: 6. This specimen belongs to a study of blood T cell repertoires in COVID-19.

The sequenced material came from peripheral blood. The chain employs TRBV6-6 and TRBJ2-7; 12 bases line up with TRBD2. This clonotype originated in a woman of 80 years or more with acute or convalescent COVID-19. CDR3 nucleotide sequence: TGTGCCAGCAGTTACATAACTAGCGGGAGGATTGAGCAGTACTTC. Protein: CASSYITSGRIEQYF.